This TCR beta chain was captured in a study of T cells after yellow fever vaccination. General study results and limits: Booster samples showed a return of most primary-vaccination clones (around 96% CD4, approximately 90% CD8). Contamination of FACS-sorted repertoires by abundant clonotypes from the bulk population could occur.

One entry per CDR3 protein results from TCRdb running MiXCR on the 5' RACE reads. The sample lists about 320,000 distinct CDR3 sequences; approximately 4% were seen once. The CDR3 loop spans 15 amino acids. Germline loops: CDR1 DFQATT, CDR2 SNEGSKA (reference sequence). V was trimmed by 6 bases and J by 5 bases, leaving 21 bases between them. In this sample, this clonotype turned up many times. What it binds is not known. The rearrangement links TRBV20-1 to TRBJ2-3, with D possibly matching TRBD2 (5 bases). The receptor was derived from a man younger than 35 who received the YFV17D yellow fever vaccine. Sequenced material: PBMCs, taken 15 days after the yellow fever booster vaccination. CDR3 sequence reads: CSAALLARRLDTQYF. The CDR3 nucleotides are TGCAGTGCAGCCTTGTTGGCTAGGAGGCTAGATACGCAGTATTTT.